This T cell receptor (beta chain) derives from a study of blood T cell repertoires in COVID-19. Per the original methods: Quantification of nucleated cells was approximated via reference gene primer amplification. The repertoire was sequenced with immunoSEQ multiplex PCR; TCRdb's copy has only in-frame clones and lacks some. V, J and clone size reflect that table, while D and trimming were determined from the DNA. Among about 210,000 clones, 80% to 90% were seen once, and the ten largest hold less than 3%. CDR1 LNHDA and CDR2 SQIVND come from the germline V gene (reference sequence). J lost 0 bases, V lost 4 bases, and 5 bases had no gene match. The CDR3 extends over 16 amino acids.

Material for sequencing was peripheral blood. The chain recombines TRBV19 with TRBJ1-3; 8 positions agree with TRBD1. The sequence came from a middle-aged man with active or convalescent COVID-19. CDR3 sequence: CASSTGTGNSGNTIYF. In DNA form, the CDR3 reads TGTGCCAGTAGTACCGGGACAGGAAACTCTGGAAACACCATATATTTT.